These 9 T cell receptor beta chains were sequenced from one sample in a study of response to subunit inactivated influenza vaccine. TCRdb re-called the RT-PCR reads through MiXCR, storing one row per CDR3 protein. The sample has more than 700,000 distinct CDR3 sequences, around 21% seen once; the top ten hold about 10%. The sequencing here drew on PBMCs from blood, taken around 5 days after vaccination. These receptors were taken from a man aged 50-60 years who received an inactivated influenza vaccine.

This clonotype was seen only a few times. The gene calls are TRBV10-2 and TRBJ2-1, with 14 bases identical to TRBD2. The V and J ends lost 8 bases and 6 bases, in that order; junction bases with no gene match: 3. Germline CDR1 and CDR2: WSHSY and SAAADI. This CDR3 contains 14 residues. The CDR3: CASAGLAGGNEQFF. CDR3 DNA sequence: TGCGCCAGCGCAGGACTAGCGGGGGGCAATGAGCAGTTCTTC.

This chain uses TRBV20-1 with TRBJ2-1, with D possibly TRBD2 on 6 matching bases. The germline V gene has CDR1 DFQATT and CDR2 SNEGSKA (reference sequence). The CDR3 runs to 15 residues. V dropped 4 bases and J dropped 0 bases, with 13 bases sitting between them. CDR3 coding DNA: TGCAGTGCTATACCGCGGGATCACTCCTACAATGAGCAGTTCTTC. It encodes CSAIPRDHSYNEQFF.

With regard to this clonotype: One end of the junction does not line up with germline, which may come from a read error. The chain joins TRBV5-1 to TRBJ2-2; maybe TRBD1 (6 bases). In germline, CDR1 is SGHRS, CDR2 YFSETQ. The CDR3 is made up of 14 amino acids. The CDR3 region is CASSYQGSEGELSF. DNA for the CDR3: TGCGCCAGCAGTTATCAGGGGAGCGAAGGGGAGCTGTCTTTT.

The rearrangement links TRBV6-5 to TRBJ2-7; the D gene could be TRBD1 or TRBD2 (5 bases each). Trimming took off 4 bases at V and 4 bases at J, with 14 bases between the two ends. The germline V gene encodes CDR1 MNHEY and CDR2 SVGAGI. CDR3 length: 14 residues. DNA for the CDR3: TGTGCCAGCAGTTCACCCGGGACGCTTTACGAGCAGTACTTC. Translating gives CASSSPGTLYEQYF.

This clonotype was counted a few times. This rearrangement joins TRBV11-1 to TRBJ1-6, with TRBD1 matching 11 bases. The germline V gene encodes CDR1 SGHAT and CDR2 FQDESV (reference sequence). The CDR3 has 18 amino acids. V gave up 5 bases and J gave up 6 bases; unmatched junction bases: 12. In DNA form, the CDR3 reads TGTGCCAGCAGCGCTGACGCGGGACAGGGGGGTGGTAATTCACCCCTCCACTTT. Translating gives CASSADAGQGGGNSPLHF.

The CDR3 DNA follows: TGTGCCAGCAGGACACAGGGGGCGAGCAATCAGCCCCAGCATTTT. The encoded protein is CASRTQGASNQPQHF. The genes are TRBV27 and TRBJ1-5; TRBD1 matches 9 bases. V lost 6 bases to trimming and J lost 1 base; unmatched junction nucleotides: 4. This CDR3 is 15 amino acids long. Germline V gene data show CDR1 as MNHEY and CDR2 as SMNVEV (reference sequence).

This clonotype has only a few counts. This sequence joins TRBV10-2 and TRBJ2-1; no firm D call. The CDR3 is made up of 15 amino acids. Germline V gives CDR1 WSHSY, CDR2 SAAADI. V lost 2 bases and J 5 bases, leaving 13 bases between the germline ends. The CDR3 loop is CASSEGQPMNNEQFF. The CDR3 DNA follows: TGCGCCAGCAGTGAGGGGCAACCGATGAACAATGAGCAGTTCTTC.

The rearrangement uses TRBV5-1 and TRBJ2-2, with a weak D call TRBD1 (5 bases). The germline V and J ends were trimmed by 0 bases and 7 bases, with 13 bases remaining between them. Per the germline V gene, CDR1 is SGHRS and CDR2 is YFSETQ. This CDR3 contains 15 residues. CDR3 DNA sequence: TGCGCCAGCAGCTTGGGCAGGGTTGATCACGGGGAGCTGTTTTTT. Amino acid sequence: CASSLGRVDHGELFF.

This chain links TRBV11-2 with TRBJ2-3; D call uncertain. Germline V gene lookup returns CDR1 SGHAT and CDR2 FQNNGV. The CDR3 totals 14 residues. V lost 5 bases and J 4 bases, leaving 13 bases between the germline ends. The CDR3 DNA reads as TGTGCCAGCAGCCCGAGCGCCTATGCAGATACGCAGTATTTT. Translating it yields CASSPSAYADTQYF.